Included here is one TCR beta chain sequence, with context. Its antigen remains unknown. The sample originates from a study of cytomegalovirus exposure and HLA in healthy donors. Whole-study findings and limits: A reported reduction in N-insertions relative to the 666-donor mean was seen in an Asian-associated ancestry cluster in a later analysis. Presence/absence analyses took donor sequencing depth as roughly uniform. A few of the chains that were CMV-associated were confirmed in vitro to be specific for CMV antigens.

The PCR ran on 60 Vbeta and 13 Jbeta primers. Repertoires were generated with immunoSEQ multiplex PCR, while TCRdb's copy carries only in-frame clones and drops some. The sample yields roughly 120,000 clones, around 80% seen once. This CDR3 contains 14 residues. The V and J ends lost 4 bases and 1 base respectively, with 10 bases between them. CDR1 LGHNA and CDR2 YNFKEQ come from the germline V gene. The genes are TRBV4-2 and TRBJ1-1, with no clear D. The specimen was PBMCs. The origin of this receptor is a man over 45 in good health and CMV-seronegative. The CDR3 region is CASSLETPNTEAFF. The DNA of the CDR3 is TGTGCCAGCAGCCTCGAGACACCGAACACTGAAGCTTTCTTT.